These 16 T cell receptor beta chains were sequenced from one sample in a study of beta chain features in type 1 diabetes. Every isolated RNA sample was fully reverse transcribed, so sequencing captured expressed TCRB transcripts. This table comes from immunoSEQ multiplex PCR, and its TCRdb copy is limited to in-frame clones, with some not included. The sample has 900,000 or so clones, 15% to 20% seen once; the top ten hold 0.02% to 0.025%. The sequenced material came from naive CD4+ T cells from blood. These receptors were taken from a woman under 30 in good health.

A word on this clone: Other DNA sequences of this sample code for an identical CDR3. The V gene is TRBV6-5, the J gene TRBJ1-1; D not resolved. The V end was cut by 5 bases, the J end by 1 base, with 2 bases between. CDR3 length: 11 residues. Germline CDR1 reads MNHEY; CDR2 reads SVGAGI. CDR3 sequence: CASSRNTEAFF. The CDR3 DNA follows: TGTGCCAGCAGTAGGAACACTGAAGCTTTCTTT.

This clone has a handful of counts. The J gene is TRBJ1-5, the V gene TRBV15, with D maybe TRBD1 (6 bases). V gave up 0 bases and J gave up 5 bases, with 14 bases separating them. Germline CDR1 is LNHNV and CDR2 is YYDKDF (reference sequence). There are 16 residues in the CDR3. CDR3 sequence (DNA): TGTGCCACCAGCAGAGATCTGGGACAAACTTATCAGCCCCAGCATTTT. It codes for CATSRDLGQTYQPQHF.

V gene TRBV6-5 combines with J gene TRBJ2-1; D gene uncertain. Germline V gene lookup returns CDR1 MNHEY and CDR2 SVGAGI. The length of the CDR3 is 11 residues. The V gene lost 4 bases and the J gene lost 15 bases, with 13 bases spanning the gap. CDR3 nucleotides: TGTGCCAGCAGTTTTGGCGACCGGCCGTTCTTC. Its protein is CASSFGDRPFF.

This rearrangement joins TRBV4-3 to TRBJ2-3; a possible D gene is TRBD2 (6 bases). V lost 3 bases and J 4 bases, leaving 20 bases between the germline ends. Germline lookup yields CDR1 LGHNA and CDR2 YSLEER. The CDR3 runs to 17 residues. CDR3 in DNA: TGCGCCAGCAGCCAGCAACTAACGACTAGAGGTGCAGATACGCAGTATTTT. Its translation: CASSQQLTTRGADTQYF.

This clone showed up just a few times. The V call is TRBV2, the J call TRBJ2-7; D is undetermined. This CDR3 has 11 amino acids. CDR1 is SNHLY and CDR2 is FYNNEI in the germline V gene. V was shortened by 7 bases and J by 2 bases, with 6 bases between the two germline ends. The CDR3 coding sequence is TGTGCCAGCACCCTTGCCTACGAGCAGTACTTC. It translates to CASTLAYEQYF.

This clone came up a few times. This sequence joins TRBV25-1 and TRBJ2-1, with D possibly being TRBD2 (6 bases). CDR3 length equals 17 residues. The V end lost 2 bases, the J end lost 8 bases, and 22 bases lay between the germline ends. CDR1 MGHDK and CDR2 SYGVNS come from the germline V gene. The CDR3 sequence: CASSERRSRVGGDEQFF. CDR3 bases: TGTGCCAGCAGTGAACGGAGGTCGCGGGTGGGGGGTGATGAGCAGTTCTTC.

The rearrangement links TRBV28 to TRBJ1-2; 7 nucleotides align to TRBD1. Per the germline V gene, CDR1 is MDHEN and CDR2 is SYDVKM. V shed 7 bases, J shed 8 bases, and the junction held 10 bases outside the gene matches. This CDR3 contains 13 residues. CDR3 coding DNA: TGTGCCAGCATGTTACAGGGGAGACACGGCTACACCTTC. The encoded protein is CASMLQGRHGYTF.

The chain has TRBV15 and TRBJ2-7, with D maybe TRBD2 (6 bases). V was trimmed by 1 base and J by 0 bases, leaving 13 bases between them. Germline V CDR1 and CDR2: LNHNV, YYDKDF (reference sequence). The CDR3 length is 16 residues. The CDR3 sequence: CATSRGPLASSYEQYF. The CDR3 DNA follows: TGTGCCACCAGCAGAGGTCCCCTAGCGAGCTCCTACGAGCAGTACTTC.

This clone was detected only a few times. The gene calls are TRBV7-9 and TRBJ1-4, with D possibly matching TRBD1 (5 bases). The V and J ends lost 11 bases and 5 bases respectively, with 15 bases between them. Germline V lookup: CDR1 SEHNR, CDR2 FQNEAQ (reference sequence). The CDR3 runs 13 residues. The CDR3 loop reads CAGGTPPNEKLFF. In DNA form, the CDR3 reads TGTGCCGGGGGGACCCCACCAAATGAAAAACTGTTTTTT.

This clone was seen a few times. The rearrangement links TRBV18 to TRBJ2-1; 7 nucleotides match TRBD2. The CDR3 runs to 14 residues. Germline loops: CDR1 KGHSH, CDR2 LQKENI. The V segment lost 2 bases and the J segment 8 bases; nucleotides outside the gene matches: 6. The CDR3 nucleotides read TGTGCCAGCTCACCAGGCGGGAGATCGGATGAGCAGTTCTTC. Protein product: CASSPGGRSDEQFF.

This chain connects TRBV7-2 to TRBJ2-7; 11 bases line up with TRBD2. J was trimmed by 7 bases and V by 5 bases; bases with no gene match: 13. This CDR3 has 16 amino acids. Germline CDR1 and CDR2: SGHTA and FQGNSA. The CDR3 sequence is CASSVLAGAGFREQYF. In DNA form, the CDR3 reads TGTGCCAGCAGCGTACTAGCGGGAGCAGGTTTCCGGGAGCAGTACTTC.

The chain links TRBV6-1 to TRBJ2-1, with a tentative D call TRBD2 (5 bases). Deletions cut 10 bases from V and 2 bases from J, with 12 bases between. Germline lookup yields CDR1 MNHNS and CDR2 SASEGT. CDR3 length equals 13 residues. The CDR3 bases are TGTGCCACCCGGGCGGGCCCCTACAATGAGCAGTTCTTC. Protein: CATRAGPYNEQFF.

CDR3 region: CASSLTIETQYF. The CDR3, as DNA: TGTGCCAGCAGCTTAACGATAGAGACCCAGTACTTC. The chain has TRBV7-2 and TRBJ2-5; D is unresolved. The V gene lost 2 bases and the J gene lost 4 bases, with 5 bases spanning the gap. Germline loops: CDR1 SGHTA, CDR2 FQGNSA. This CDR3 contains 12 residues.

The chain carries TRBV6-1 and TRBJ2-3, with a possible D match to TRBD1 (6 bases). Trimming took off 4 bases at V and 1 base at J, with 12 bases between the two ends. Germline values: CDR1 MNHNS, CDR2 SASEGT. The CDR3 extends over 15 amino acids. The CDR3 region is CASSVSTGRTDTQYF. The CDR3 coding sequence is TGTGCCAGCAGTGTCTCGACAGGCCGCACAGATACGCAGTATTTT.

This clone was counted a few times. J is TRBJ2-7 and V is TRBV7-9, with 8 bases lining up with TRBD2. CDR3 length: 15 amino acids. Trimming cost V 5 bases and J 2 bases; bases outside gene matches: 8. Germline CDR1 and CDR2: SEHNR and FQNEAQ (reference sequence). The CDR3: CASSALAGGTYEQYF. The CDR3 coding sequence is TGTGCCAGCAGCGCCCTCGCGGGAGGAACCTACGAGCAGTACTTC.

In this sample, this clone turned up a few times. J is TRBJ2-7 and V is TRBV25-1; D remains ambiguous. The CDR3 is 13 amino acids. With 0 bases removed from V and 4 bases from J, the gap between germline ends came to 7 bases. Germline V gives CDR1 MGHDK, CDR2 SYGVNS. CDR3 region: CASSEYRHYEQYF. The DNA for the CDR3 is TGTGCCAGCAGTGAATATCGTCATTACGAGCAGTACTTC.